This T cell receptor (beta chain) originates from a study of a mutant IDH1 vaccine in newly diagnosed glioma. Overall study context: Patients began vaccination 4-6 weeks after radiotherapy alone, or with temozolomide cycles. Former treatment meant radiotherapy, temozolomide, or both; the majority had gotten both. Week 47 marked visit V13, whereas week 35 marked visit V12. Whole-study results and caveats: Pseudoprogression seemed unrelated to changes in top peripheral T cell clonotypes.

Produced via immunoSEQ multiplex PCR; TCRdb's table is partial and in-frame only. The data show around 29,000 clones, more than 65% seen once. This clone has more than one count but fewer than ten. Its cognate antigen is unknown. CDR1 and CDR2 (germline): SGHVS, FQNEAQ. J was trimmed by 7 bases and V by 5 bases; bases with no gene match: 12. The length of the CDR3 is 15 residues. As for time point: week 35, safety follow-up. Each dose of the vaccine consisted of 300 ug of mutant IDH1 20-mer peptide, with topical imiquimod. Source: PBMCs, taken from a glioma patient whose treatment included an IDH1 peptide vaccine. The chain is built from TRBV7-8 and TRBJ1-2, with TRBD1 matching over 8 bases. The clonotype comes from a man aged 45-60 years with glioma. CDR3 region: CASSPGQGGRFGYTF. CDR3 coding DNA: TGTGCCAGCAGCCCTGGACAGGGTGGAAGATTTGGCTACACCTTC. The full variable domain, in which reference TRBV7-8 and TRBJ1-2 provide the parts outside the CDR3, is GAGVSQSPRYKVAKRGQDVALRCDPISGHVSLFWYQQALGQGPEFLTYFQNEAQLDKSGLPSDRFFAERPEGSVSTLKIQRTQQEDSAVYLCASSPGQGGRFGYTFGSGTRLTVV.